Below are 17 T cell receptor beta chains sequenced from a single sample in a study of blood T cell repertoires in COVID-19 (dated by TCRdb to 2018 to 2020). Library prep was done by the immunoSEQ multiplex PCR assay. Sourced from immuneACCESS, this table was stored by TCRdb with only in-frame sequences that have V and J called. A share of the clones is absent; for the studies checked, an unresolved V gene accounts for under half, and the remainder has no known explanation. The sample table records almost 200,000 clones; more than 70% of these occur just once. The ten top clones hold around 8% of the sample. The source material was PBMCs or T cells enriched from blood (not recorded which). These receptors came from a woman between 18 and 29 years old who had recovered from COVID-19.

CDR3 bases: TGTGCCTGGAACGAGGAGGGTGGCTTAAGGGAGACCCAGTACTTC. Translated: CAWNEEGGLRETQYF. The chain uses TRBV30 and TRBJ2-5, with D maybe TRBD2 (6 bases). The CDR3 extends over 15 amino acids. Germline V gene sequence: CDR1 GTSNPN, CDR2 SVGIG (reference sequence). Trimming pared 4 bases from V and 5 bases from J, leaving 20 bases between.

The CDR3: CAWSVPGRLYEQYF. The CDR3 DNA follows: TGTGCCTGGAGTGTGCCAGGGCGGCTCTACGAGCAGTACTTC. This chain joins TRBV30 and TRBJ2-7, with TRBD1 as a possible D gene (5 bases). The germline CDR1 and CDR2 sequences are GTSNPN and SVGIG (reference sequence). Deletions cut 0 bases from V and 3 bases from J, with 12 bases between. There are 14 residues in the CDR3.

This chain connects TRBV10-3 to TRBJ2-2, with TRBD2 matching over 7 bases. V trimming: 1 base; J trimming: 6 bases; junction bases outside the gene matches: 11. This CDR3 spans 17 amino acids. The V gene's germline CDR1 is ENHRY and CDR2 SYGVKD. CDR3 sequence (DNA): TGTGCCATCAGTGAGTTCGCCCGGGGGGTAATGGCCGGGGAGCTGTTTTTT. Its translation is CAISEFARGVMAGELFF.

This clone was seen a single time. V gene TRBV27 combines with J gene TRBJ2-2; no clear D. The germline V gene has CDR1 MNHEY and CDR2 SMNVEV (reference sequence). The germline V and J ends were trimmed by 4 bases and 3 bases, with 12 bases remaining between them. The CDR3 totals 15 residues. As DNA, the CDR3 is TGTGCCAGCAGTTCCCCAGACATCTACACCGGGGAGCTGTTTTTT. Its translation: CASSSPDIYTGELFF.

The chain links TRBV27 to TRBJ1-5; TRBD1 aligns across 7 bases. With 0 bases clipped from V and 5 bases from J, the junction kept 19 bases outside the gene matches. The germline V gene encodes CDR1 MNHEY and CDR2 SMNVEV (reference sequence). The CDR3 is made up of 20 amino acids. The CDR3 DNA sequence: TGTGCCAGCAGTTTATCGCGCCCTGTACAGGGGCCTCTTTATGATCAGCCCCAGCATTTT. Its protein product is CASSLSRPVQGPLYDQPQHF.

The chain joins TRBV7-2 to TRBJ2-5; tentative D call: TRBD2 (6 bases). V lost 5 bases to trimming and J lost 0 bases, with 10 bases between them. From germline, CDR1 is SGHTA and CDR2 FQGNSA. This CDR3 spans 14 amino acids. Written as DNA, the CDR3 is TGTGCCAGCAGCCTAAGCGGGTACCAAGAGACCCAGTACTTC. Translating gives CASSLSGYQETQYF.

The chain couples TRBV9 to TRBJ2-1; 8 bases fit TRBD2. This CDR3 is built from 17 residues. V was clipped by 1 base and J by 1 base; unmatched bases: 7. Germline values: CDR1 SGDLS, CDR2 YYNGEE. CDR3 amino acids: CASSVRPGGQSYNEQFF. In DNA, the CDR3 is TGTGCCAGCAGCGTACGGCCGGGGGGGCAGTCCTACAATGAGCAGTTCTTC.

The chain carries TRBV4-2 and TRBJ1-4; the D is unclear. The CDR3 runs 16 residues. V dropped 6 bases and J dropped 0 bases, with 14 bases sitting between them. Germline values: CDR1 LGHNA, CDR2 YNFKEQ. The chain's CDR3 is CASRPGPSATNEKLFF. The DNA of the CDR3 is TGTGCCAGCAGGCCTGGGCCATCTGCAACTAATGAAAAACTGTTTTTT.

The chain is built from TRBV19 and TRBJ1-1, with 7 bases lining up with TRBD1. The V gene end was trimmed by 4 bases and the J gene end by 5 bases; junction bases not matched to a gene: 13. Per the germline V gene, CDR1 is LNHDA and CDR2 is SQIVND (reference sequence). The CDR3 is 16 amino acids. DNA of the CDR3: TGTGCCAGTAGTAAAGCTCGGACAGGAAGAGGAACTGAAGCTTTCTTT. Protein: CASSKARTGRGTEAFF.

The chain has TRBV6-5 and TRBJ2-3; a weak D match, TRBD2 (6 bases). Between the trimmed V and J ends, which lost 6 bases and 7 bases, there was a span of 14 bases. Germline V lookup: CDR1 MNHEY, CDR2 SVGAGI. The CDR3 has 13 residues. The CDR3 protein is CASSPTGVNTQYF. The DNA for the CDR3 is TGTGCCAGCAGCCCGACGGGGGTTAATACGCAGTATTTT.

The rearrangement joins TRBV28 to TRBJ1-4; 10 nucleotides align to TRBD1. The germline V gene encodes CDR1 MDHEN and CDR2 SYDVKM. The V segment lost 4 bases and the J segment 6 bases; nucleotides outside the gene matches: 5. The CDR3 has 15 amino acids. The CDR3 loop reads CASSSRDRGYEKLFF. CDR3 DNA sequence: TGTGCCAGCAGTTCCCGGGACAGGGGATATGAAAAACTGTTTTTT.

The J gene is TRBJ1-1, the V gene TRBV12-3 or TRBV12-4, with D perhaps TRBD1 (5 bases). CDR3 length: 12 amino acids. V was trimmed by 3 bases and J by 10 bases, leaving 12 bases between them. CDR3: CASSLARARAFF. The CDR3 DNA follows: TGTGCCAGCAGTTTGGCCAGGGCGCGAGCTTTCTTT.

In this sample, this clone turned up a few times. The chain employs TRBV5-3 and TRBJ1-6; D is unresolved. TRBV5-3 is treated as an ORF (open reading frame) with a function not yet certain. CDR3 size: 18 residues. V lost 6 bases and J 4 bases, leaving 23 bases between the germline ends. The CDR3 loop reads CARTLNPSKDGYNSPLHF. Here the CDR3 DNA reads TGTGCCAGAACCCTCAATCCTTCGAAAGACGGGTATAATTCACCCCTCCACTTT.

The genes are TRBV3-1 (or the pseudogene TRBV3-2) and TRBJ1-1, with TRBD1 matching 8 bases. Germline V gives CDR1 LGHDT, CDR2 YNNKEL (reference sequence). The CDR3 runs 18 residues. With V trimmed by 2 bases and J by 3 bases, 14 bases remained unmatched. The CDR3 DNA reads TGTGCCAGCAGCCAAAGGCGACGCCAGGGGGCTGCGGACACTGAAGCTTTCTTT. This codes for CASSQRRRQGAADTEAFF.

The chain employs TRBV14 and TRBJ1-1, with a tentative D call TRBD1 (6 bases). Germline V gene sequence: CDR1 SGHDN, CDR2 FVKESK. CDR3 size: 14 residues. With 2 bases removed from V and 0 bases from J, the gap between germline ends came to 7 bases. The CDR3 protein is CASSQWGLNTEAFF. The CDR3 DNA sequence: TGTGCCAGCAGCCAATGGGGGCTGAACACTGAAGCTTTCTTT.

The chain couples TRBV19 to TRBJ2-4, with 8 bases lining up with TRBD1. Unmatched junction bases numbered 4, after V lost 5 bases and J lost 1 base. The germline V gene has CDR1 LNHDA and CDR2 SQIVND (reference sequence). The CDR3 runs 15 residues. The CDR3 DNA sequence: TGTGCCAGTAGTCCCCAGGGGGCGGCCAAAAACATTCAGTACTTC. It specifies CASSPQGAAKNIQYF.

The chain joins TRBV6-5 to TRBJ1-5, with D tentatively TRBD1 (5 bases). Trimming removed 11 bases at V and 5 bases at J, with 16 bases between. The CDR3 extends over 13 amino acids. Germline assignment: CDR1 MNHEY and CDR2 SVGAGI. CDR3 DNA sequence: TGTGCCCACACGGAGGGGAGAGATCAGCCCCAGCATTTT. Translation gives CAHTEGRDQPQHF.